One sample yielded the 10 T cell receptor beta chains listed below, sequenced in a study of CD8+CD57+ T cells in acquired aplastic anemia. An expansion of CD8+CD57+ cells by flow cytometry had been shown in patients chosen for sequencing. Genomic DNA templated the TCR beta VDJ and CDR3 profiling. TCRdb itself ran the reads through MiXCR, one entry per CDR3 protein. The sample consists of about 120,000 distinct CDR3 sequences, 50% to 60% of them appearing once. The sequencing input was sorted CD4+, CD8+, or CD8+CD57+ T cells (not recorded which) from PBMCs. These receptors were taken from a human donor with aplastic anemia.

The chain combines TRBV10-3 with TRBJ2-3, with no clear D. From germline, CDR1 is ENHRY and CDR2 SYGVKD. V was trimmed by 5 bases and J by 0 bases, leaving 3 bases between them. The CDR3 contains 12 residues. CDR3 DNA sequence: TGTGCCATCAGTTCTAGCACAGATACGCAGTATTTT. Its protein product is CAISSSTDTQYF.

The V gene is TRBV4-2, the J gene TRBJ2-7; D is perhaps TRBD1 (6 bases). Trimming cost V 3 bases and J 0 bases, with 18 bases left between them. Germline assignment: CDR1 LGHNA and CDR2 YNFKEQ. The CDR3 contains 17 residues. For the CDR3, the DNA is TGTGCCAGCAGCCACGGACGGCGGACAGTTAACTCCTACGAGCAGTACTTC. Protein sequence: CASSHGRRTVNSYEQYF.

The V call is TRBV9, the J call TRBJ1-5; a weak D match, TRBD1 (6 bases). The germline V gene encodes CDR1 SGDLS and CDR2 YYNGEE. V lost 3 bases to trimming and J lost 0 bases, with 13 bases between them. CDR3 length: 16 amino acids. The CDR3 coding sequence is TGTGCCAGCAGCGACGGCGACAGGAATAGCAATCAGCCCCAGCATTTT. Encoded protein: CASSDGDRNSNQPQHF.

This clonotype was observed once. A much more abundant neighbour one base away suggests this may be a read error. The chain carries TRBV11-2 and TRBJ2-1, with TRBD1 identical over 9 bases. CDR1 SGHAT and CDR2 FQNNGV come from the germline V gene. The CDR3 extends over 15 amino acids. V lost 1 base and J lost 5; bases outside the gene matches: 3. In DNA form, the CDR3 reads TGTGCCAGCAGCTTAGGGACAGGGGTCGACAATGAGCAGTTCTTC. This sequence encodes CASSLGTGVDNEQFF.

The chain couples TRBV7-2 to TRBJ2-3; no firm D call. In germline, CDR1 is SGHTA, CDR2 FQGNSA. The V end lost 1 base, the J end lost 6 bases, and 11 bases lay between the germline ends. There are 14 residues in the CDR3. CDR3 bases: TGTGCCAGCAGCTTAGGACCGCGGAAGGATACGCAGTATTTT. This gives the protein CASSLGPRKDTQYF.

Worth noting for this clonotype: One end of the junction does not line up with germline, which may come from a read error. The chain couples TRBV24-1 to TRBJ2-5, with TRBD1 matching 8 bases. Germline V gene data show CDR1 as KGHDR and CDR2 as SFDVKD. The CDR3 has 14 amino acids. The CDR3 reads CATSVRQGRETQYF. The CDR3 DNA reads TGTGCTACCAGTGTTCGACAGGGGAGGGAGACCCAGTACTTC.

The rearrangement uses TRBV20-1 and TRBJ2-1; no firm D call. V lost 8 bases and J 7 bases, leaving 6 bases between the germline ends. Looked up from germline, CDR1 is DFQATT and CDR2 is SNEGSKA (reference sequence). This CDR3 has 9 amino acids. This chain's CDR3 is CSIGNEQFF. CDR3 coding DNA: TGCAGTATTGGGAATGAGCAGTTCTTC.

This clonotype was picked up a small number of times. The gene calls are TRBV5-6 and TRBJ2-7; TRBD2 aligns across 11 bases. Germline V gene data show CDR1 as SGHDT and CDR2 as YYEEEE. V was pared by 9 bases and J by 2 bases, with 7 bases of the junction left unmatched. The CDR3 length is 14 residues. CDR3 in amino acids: CATETSGTAYEQYF. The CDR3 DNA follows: TGTGCCACGGAGACTAGCGGGACAGCCTACGAGCAGTACTTC. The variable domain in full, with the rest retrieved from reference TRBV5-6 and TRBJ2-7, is DAGVTQSPTHLIKTRGQQVTLRCSPKSGHDTVSWYQQALGQGPQFIFQYYEEEERQRGNFPDRFSGHQFPNYSSELNVNALLLGDSALYLCATETSGTAYEQYFGPGTRLTVT.

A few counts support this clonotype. The CDR3 is CASSLAATSTDTQYF. Written as DNA, the CDR3 is TGTGCCAGCAGCTTAGCCGCGACAAGCACAGATACGCAGTATTTT. The chain joins TRBV7-3 to TRBJ2-3; D not certain. Germline CDR1 is SGHTA and CDR2 is FQGTGA. V was pared by 2 bases and J by 0 bases, with 9 bases between. The CDR3 spans 15 residues.

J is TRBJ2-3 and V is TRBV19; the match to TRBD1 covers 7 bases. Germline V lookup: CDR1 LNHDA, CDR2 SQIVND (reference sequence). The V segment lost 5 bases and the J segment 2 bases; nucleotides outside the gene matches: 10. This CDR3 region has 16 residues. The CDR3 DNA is TGTGCCAGTAGTGCATCGGGGACAGTTAACACAGATACGCAGTATTTT. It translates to CASSASGTVNTDTQYF. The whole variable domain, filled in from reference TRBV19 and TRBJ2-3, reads DGGITQSPKYLFRKEGQNVTLSCEQNLNHDAMYWYRQDPGQGLRLIYYSQIVNDFQKGDIAEGYSVSREKKESFPLTVTSAQKNPTAFYLCASSASGTVNTDTQYFGPGTRLTVL.